This TCR beta chain was identified in a study of blood T cells in healthy people across ages. Looking at the study overall: About one barcoded beta molecule per two T cells was the capture yield of template switching.

A J-beta primer mix and a sample-barcoded 5' primer were used in a second PCR of about 6 to 12 cycles. TCRdb reprocessed the 5' RACE reads via MiXCR and lists one record per CDR3 protein. The table lists approximately 780,000 distinct CDR3 sequences, roughly 25% of them singletons. Trimming left V 0 bases short and J 1 base short, with 11 bases between. CDR1 ENHRY and CDR2 SYGVKD come from the germline V gene. This CDR3 comprises 16 residues. The sample was also linked to a second study, of T cells of mothers and their children. That paper adds: T cell clones that were persistent and microchimeric went undetected.

This sequence joins TRBV10-3 and TRBJ2-3; D unclear. This receptor was obtained from a boy younger than 18 in good health. The specimen sequenced was blood. The CDR3: CAISESVAGRTDTQYF. In DNA, the CDR3 is TGTGCCATCAGTGAGTCGGTCGCAGGCCGCACAGATACGCAGTATTTT.